The clone carrying this TCR beta chain has a handful of counts. What it binds is not known. This sample was included in a study of blood T cells in healthy people across ages. Findings and limits, study-wide: Higher diversity and more naive CD4+ cells were features of long-lived donors, compared to aged donors. TCR beta diversity was tightly associated with the proportion of naive T cells.

Caucasian individuals from Russia who were healthy and aged about 6 to 90 acted as donors. The authors ran a second PCR of about 7 to 11 cycles using a sample-barcoded 5' primer and a J-beta primer mix. TCRdb reprocessed the 5' RACE reads via MiXCR and lists one record per CDR3 protein. The sample has approximately 880,000 distinct CDR3 sequences, approximately 49% seen once. The clonotype was recovered from a young man in good health. The sequencing input was blood.

For the CDR3, the DNA is TGCGCCAGCAGCCAAGCGACGACTCATTTTAACTATGGCTACACCTTC. Encoded protein: CASSQATTHFNYGYTF. The rearrangement links TRBV4-3 to TRBJ1-2; the D is unclear. The CDR3 contains 16 residues. Germline V gives CDR1 LGHNA, CDR2 YSLEER. Trimming took 1 base from V and 1 from J, leaving 13 bases between them.